These T cell receptor beta chains were read from a single sample in a study of graft-versus-host responses after intestinal transplantation. The data were produced by immunoSEQ multiplex PCR, yet TCRdb's version contains in-frame clones alone and is incomplete. The sample shows approximately 77,000 clones, roughly 90% of them seen only once. The sequencing here drew on PBMCs, taken 98 days after intestinal transplantation. Receptor source: a human patient who received an intestinal transplant, so some T cells may come from the graft donor. Both conserved end residues are part of each CDR3. A D gene is named only where the DNA matches it firmly. Clone size is stated in some rows and not others, as once, few, many or a class when expanded.

TRBJ2-7 NA TRBV21-1 NA 16 CASSKEGIKPNYEQYF TGTGCCAGCAGCAAAGAGGGGATAAAGCCTAATTACGAGCAGTACTTC
TRBJ2-7 NA TRBV11-2 NA 14 CASSTRQSSYEQYF TGTGCCAGCAGCACACGACAGTCCTCCTACGAGCAGTACTTC
TRBJ1-2 NA TRBV6-1 NA 13 CASSPRVAGGYTF TGTGCCAGCAGTCCCAGGGTTGCGGGCGGCTACACCTTC
TRBJ2-7 NA TRBV18 NA 14 CASSPRVGIYEQYF TGTGCCAGCTCACCAAGGGTTGGGATCTACGAGCAGTACTTC
TRBJ2-5 NA TRBV6-1 NA 14 CASSEGPGPETQYF TGTGCCAGCAGTGAAGGACCGGGACCAGAGACCCAGTACTTC
TRBJ2-7 TRBD1 TRBV30 NA 15 CAWSGAGGAPYEQYF TGTGCCTGGAGCGGGGCAGGGGGCGCCCCCTACGAGCAGTACTTC
TRBJ1-2 NA TRBV29-1 NA 13 CSAGGGNNYGYTF TGCAGCGCCGGTGGGGGAAACAACTATGGCTACACCTTC
TRBJ2-7 TRBD2 TRBV6-1 NA 15 CASSPDSGGAYEQYF TGTGCCAGCAGTCCTGATAGCGGGGGGGCCTACGAGCAGTACTTC
TRBJ1-3 NA TRBV7-9 NA 15 CASSSASGRGNTIYF TGTGCCAGCAGCTCGGCATCCGGACGTGGAAACACCATATATTTT
TRBJ2-3 TRBD2 TRBV4-1 NA 16 CASSQGSGSGTDTQYF TGCGCCAGCAGCCAAGGCAGCGGGAGCGGCACAGATACGCAGTATTTT
TRBJ2-3 NA TRBV5-4 NA 11 CASSSPDTQYF TGTGCCAGCAGCTCCCCAGATACGCAGTATTTT
TRBJ2-2 NA TRBV13 NA 13 CASSPRSTGELFF TGTGCCAGCAGCCCACGTTCCACCGGGGAGCTGTTTTTT
TRBJ2-1 NA TRBV6-1 NA 15 CASSALGVSYNEQFF TGTGCCAGCAGTGCCCTAGGGGTCTCCTACAATGAGCAGTTCTTC
TRBJ1-2 NA TRBV5-1 NA 15 CASSWWGGDNYGYTF TGCGCCAGCAGCTGGTGGGGAGGGGACAACTATGGCTACACCTTC
TRBJ1-1 NA TRBV6-5 NA 13 CASSEHLNTEAFF TGTGCCAGCAGTGAACACCTGAACACTGAAGCTTTCTTT
TRBJ2-7 NA TRBV11-2 once 16 CASSLDLRDPGNEQYF TGTGCCAGCAGCTTAGATCTCCGGGACCCCGGGAACGAGCAGTACTTC
TRBJ2-2 TRBD1 TRBV9 NA 15 CASSADRGFTGELFF TGTGCCAGCAGCGCGGACAGGGGGTTCACCGGGGAGCTGTTTTTT
TRBJ2-7 NA TRBV6-4 NA 15 CASSDSAGTPYEQYF TGTGCCAGCAGTGACTCTGCCGGGACCCCCTACGAGCAGTACTTC
TRBJ2-7 NA TRBV28 NA 13 CATCFGIFYEQYF TGTGCCACCTGCTTCGGGATTTTCTACGAGCAGTACTTC
TRBJ2-7 NA TRBV7-6 NA 13 CASSSGFSYEQYF TGTGCCAGCTCGAGTGGGTTCTCCTACGAGCAGTACTTC
TRBJ2-3 TRBD2 TRBV6-5 NA 14 CASSEAGVPDTQYF TGTGCCAGCAGCGAAGCGGGAGTACCAGATACGCAGTATTTT
TRBJ2-3 TRBD2 TRBV4-1 NA 15 CASSPSSGGAWTQYF TGCGCCAGCAGCCCCTCTAGCGGGGGGGCCTGGACGCAGTATTTT
TRBJ2-4 NA TRBV7-2 few 15 CASSPYRLGGNIQYF TGTGCCAGCAGCCCGTACCGACTAGGAGGAAACATTCAGTACTTC
TRBJ1-1 NA TRBV14 NA 14 CASSQYAFATEAFF TGTGCCAGCAGCCAATATGCCTTTGCCACTGAAGCTTTCTTT
TRBJ1-1 TRBD1 TRBV7-2 NA 16 CASSFGTGGPYYEAFF TGTGCCAGCAGCTTTGGGACAGGGGGGCCCTACTATGAAGCTTTCTTT
TRBJ2-5 NA TRBV9 once 12 CASSVTGETQYF TGTGCCAGCAGCGTTACGGGGGAGACCCAGTACTTC
TRBJ2-7 TRBD1 TRBV2 NA 14 CASSFAGGAAEQYF TGTGCCAGCAGTTTCGCAGGGGGCGCGGCCGAGCAGTACTTC
TRBJ2-6 TRBD1 TRBV29-1 NA 16 CSVGGQVDSGANVLTF TGCAGCGTTGGAGGACAGGTCGACTCTGGGGCCAACGTCCTGACTTTC
TRBJ2-1 TRBD1 TRBV13 NA 15 CASSPAGQGANEQFF TGTGCCAGCAGCCCAGCGGGACAGGGGGCCAATGAGCAGTTCTTC
TRBJ2-7 NA TRBV4-1 NA 14 CASSHPTGSYEQYF TGCGCCAGCAGCCATCCCACAGGCTCCTACGAGCAGTACTTC
TRBJ2-5 NA TRBV21-1 NA 15 CASSKGGLAQETQYF TGTGCCAGCAGCAAAGGAGGACTAGCCCAAGAGACCCAGTACTTC
TRBJ1-2 NA TRBV6-5 NA 14 CASSYEWGGNGYTF TGTGCCAGCAGTTACGAGTGGGGTGGGAATGGCTACACCTTC
TRBJ2-7 TRBD2 TRBV15 NA 15 CATSKWTSEDGEQYF TGTGCCACCAGCAAATGGACTAGCGAGGACGGCGAGCAGTACTTC
TRBJ2-1 TRBD2 TRBV4-1 once 17 CASSPTSGSPSYNEQFF TGCGCCAGCAGCCCGACTAGCGGGAGCCCCTCCTACAATGAGCAGTTCTTC
TRBJ2-3 TRBD2 TRBV5-1 once 17 CASSLGLAGVGTDTQYF TGCGCCAGCAGCTTAGGACTAGCGGGAGTAGGTACAGATACGCAGTATTTT
TRBJ2-3 TRBD2 TRBV10-1 NA 17 CASSGPGTSGIPDTQYF TGCGCCAGCAGTGGGCCCGGGACTAGCGGGATCCCAGATACGCAGTATTTT
TRBJ2-4 NA TRBV4-2 NA 15 CASSLLPLAKNIQYF TGTGCCAGCAGTCTGCTCCCCCTAGCCAAAAACATTCAGTACTTC
TRBJ1-4 NA TRBV30 NA 15 CAWRTATYLGEKLFF TGTGCCTGGCGCACCGCTACCTACCTGGGTGAAAAACTGTTTTTT
TRBJ1-2 NA TRBV25-1 NA 13 CASSEDGNYGYTF TGTGCCAGCAGTGAGGACGGTAACTATGGCTACACCTTC
TRBJ2-1 NA TRBV5-5 NA 16 CASSPIIQGLGGEQFF TGTGCCAGCAGCCCCATTATTCAGGGGCTGGGGGGTGAGCAGTTCTTC
TRBJ2-3 TRBD1 TRBV28 NA 13 CASRGQRTDTQYF TGTGCCAGCAGGGGACAGCGCACAGATACGCAGTATTTT
TRBJ2-1 TRBD2 TRBV4-1 NA 15 CASSRGLAGYNEQFF TGCGCCAGCAGCCGAGGACTAGCGGGGTACAATGAGCAGTTCTTC
TRBJ1-5 TRBD1 TRBV19 NA 16 CASSWTGGVKNQPQHF TGTGCCAGTAGTTGGACAGGGGGCGTCAAAAATCAGCCCCAGCATTTT
TRBJ2-7 TRBD1 TRBV6-5 NA 14 CASSSGTGGYEQYF TGTGCCAGCAGTTCCGGGACAGGGGGCTACGAGCAGTACTTC
TRBJ2-1 NA TRBV7-2 NA 13 CASSLDSREEQFF TGTGCCAGCAGCTTAGACTCCCGGGAGGAGCAGTTCTTC
TRBJ2-5 TRBD2 TRBV2 NA 15 CASIAPSGVQETQYF TGTGCCAGCATAGCTCCTAGCGGAGTACAAGAGACCCAGTACTTC
TRBJ1-3 NA TRBV18 NA 15 CASSQQLPTGNTIYF TGTGCCAGCTCACAACAGCTACCTACTGGAAACACCATATATTTT
TRBJ2-7 NA TRBV20-1 NA 11 CSATGTIEQYF TGCAGTGCTACAGGGACCATTGAGCAGTACTTC
TRBJ2-6 TRBD2 TRBV19 NA 17 CASTTSGTSSGANVLTF TGTGCCAGCACGACTAGCGGAACTAGCTCTGGGGCCAACGTCCTGACTTTC
TRBJ1-5 NA TRBV16 NA 16 CASSQWLQLYNQPQHF TGTGCCAGCAGCCAATGGTTGCAGCTCTACAATCAGCCCCAGCATTTT
TRBJ1-1 NA TRBV14 NA 14 CASSQTLVNTEAFF TGTGCCAGCAGCCAGACGTTGGTGAACACTGAAGCTTTCTTT
TRBJ1-5 NA TRBV6-6 NA 14 CASSPERGTQPQHF TGTGCCAGCAGCCCTGAGAGGGGAACTCAGCCCCAGCATTTT
TRBJ2-1 NA TRBV2 NA 13 CASRDKSYNEQFF TGTGCCAGCAGGGACAAATCCTACAATGAGCAGTTCTTC